The 14 T cell receptor beta chains below were found in one sample sequenced in a study of blood T cell repertoires in COVID-19. Method: immunoSEQ multiplex PCR; TCRdb's copy keeps in-frame clones and lacks some. The sample records 200,000 to 300,000 clones, roughly 83% being singletons. Sequencing was carried out using peripheral blood. The receptors here all came from a man older than 75 with acute or convalescent COVID-19.

V usage is TRBV18 and J usage is TRBJ1-3; 8 nucleotides align to TRBD1. Germline CDR1 is KGHSH and CDR2 is LQKENI. Trimming removed 6 bases from V and 0 bases from J; junction bases left unmatched: 4. This CDR3 contains 15 residues. The CDR3 sequence: CASSGDRLSGNTIYF. DNA of the CDR3: TGTGCCAGCTCTGGGGACAGGCTCTCTGGAAACACCATATATTTT.

The rearrangement joins TRBV19 to TRBJ2-3; 12 bases line up with TRBD2. Germline V gene data show CDR1 as LNHDA and CDR2 as SQIVND (reference sequence). V lost 9 bases to trimming and J lost 3 bases; unmatched junction nucleotides: 4. The CDR3 consists of 14 residues. The CDR3 here is CARTTSGGTDTQYF. Written as DNA, the CDR3 is TGTGCCAGGACCACTAGCGGGGGGACAGATACGCAGTATTTT.

The table lists this clone with a few counts. The genes are TRBV5-1 and TRBJ1-2, with D hard to call. CDR1 is SGHRS and CDR2 is YFSETQ in the germline V gene. Trimming cost V 8 bases and J 6 bases, with 11 bases left between them. The CDR3 is 11 residues long. The CDR3 loop reads CASGHLDGYTF. DNA for the CDR3: TGCGCCAGTGGGCATCTTGATGGCTACACCTTC.

This clone turned up a few times. This chain joins TRBV30 and TRBJ2-1, with 7 positions matching TRBD2. Trimming at V came to 7 bases and at J to 1 base, leaving 7 bases not matched to a gene. This CDR3 is 14 amino acids long. Looked up from germline, CDR1 is GTSNPN and CDR2 is SVGIG (reference sequence). Written as DNA, the CDR3 is TGTGCCTCCCTTAAAGCGGGGTCCTACAATGAGCAGTTCTTC. Protein sequence: CASLKAGSYNEQFF. The whole variable domain, filled in from reference TRBV30 and TRBJ2-1, reads SQTIHQWPATLVQPVGSPLSLECTVEGTSNPNLYWYRQAAGRGLQLLFYSVGIGQISSEVPQNLSASRPQDRQFILSSKKLLLSDSGFYLCASLKAGSYNEQFFGPGTRLTVL.

The V call is TRBV30, the J call TRBJ1-5, with TRBD1 matching over 7 bases. This CDR3 comprises 15 residues. With V trimmed by 1 base and J by 1 base, 4 bases remained unmatched. From germline, CDR1 is GTSNPN and CDR2 SVGIG (reference sequence). In DNA, the CDR3 is TGTGCCTGGAGTGCACAGGGGATGAGCAATCAGCCCCAGCATTTT. It codes for CAWSAQGMSNQPQHF.

Only one count was recorded for this clone. The chain couples TRBV7-2 to TRBJ2-7, with 9 bases matching TRBD1. After removal of 1 base from V and 3 bases from J, the junction contained 4 bases not matched to a gene. Per the germline V gene, CDR1 is SGHTA and CDR2 is FQGNSA. The CDR3 runs to 15 residues. This CDR3 is CASSLGQGVVYEQYF. The DNA of the CDR3 is TGTGCCAGCAGCTTAGGACAGGGGGTTGTCTACGAGCAGTACTTC.

This clone was found a few times. The rearrangement uses TRBV18 and TRBJ2-7, with D maybe TRBD1 (6 bases). CDR1 and CDR2 from the germline V gene are KGHSH and LQKENI. The ends were cut back, 0 bases at V and 5 bases at J, with 11 bases in the middle. This CDR3 comprises 14 residues. The CDR3 nucleotides are TGTGCCAGCTCACCACCGAGTCAGGGGCACGAGCAGTACTTC. Protein sequence: CASSPPSQGHEQYF.

The V and J genes are TRBV7-9 and TRBJ2-3; D remains ambiguous. The CDR3 contains 12 residues. V was trimmed by 2 bases and J by 7 bases, leaving 7 bases between them. Per the germline V gene, CDR1 is SEHNR and CDR2 is FQNEAQ (reference sequence). This CDR3 reads CASSLQAYTQYF. CDR3 sequence (DNA): TGTGCCAGCAGCTTACAAGCGTATACGCAGTATTTT. Variable domain in full (rest from reference TRBV7-9 and TRBJ2-3): DTGVSQNPRHKITKRGQNVTFRCDPISEHNRLYWYRQTLGQGPEFLTYFQNEAQLEKSRLLSDRFSAERPKGSFSTLEIQRTEQGDSAMYLCASSLQAYTQYFGPGTRLTVL.

This chain connects TRBV5-1 to TRBJ2-7; the match to TRBD1 covers 7 bases. The germline V gene encodes CDR1 SGHRS and CDR2 YFSETQ. This CDR3 contains 15 residues. The J segment lost 1 base and the V segment lost 4 bases, leaving 8 bases of the junction unmatched. CDR3 coding DNA: TGCGCCAGCAGCCTCTTCGGACAGGCTTCCTACGAGCAGTACTTC. Translating gives CASSLFGQASYEQYF.

This chain joins TRBV18 and TRBJ1-1, with TRBD1 matching over 9 bases. In germline, CDR1 is KGHSH, CDR2 LQKENI. This CDR3 has 16 amino acids. With V trimmed by 6 bases and J by 10 bases, 18 bases remained unmatched. The CDR3 DNA is TGTGCCAGCTCCCCTGCCGGGACAGGGACCGGGGTAGGAGCTTTCTTT. Translated, it gives CASSPAGTGTGVGAFF.

The V call is TRBV7-9, the J call TRBJ2-1; TRBD1 aligns across 7 bases. CDR1 is SEHNR and CDR2 is FQNEAQ in the germline V gene (reference sequence). V was clipped by 5 bases and J by 0 bases; unmatched bases: 7. The CDR3 spans 16 residues. The DNA for the CDR3 is TGTGCCAGCAGCCCGTTGACAGGGAGCTCCTACAATGAGCAGTTCTTC. It encodes CASSPLTGSSYNEQFF.

A note on this clone: The identical CDR3 is also encoded by other nucleotide sequences in the sample. The chain's CDR3 is CAISEGGLPYNEQFF. CDR3 bases: TGTGCCATCAGTGAGGGAGGGCTCCCCTACAATGAGCAGTTCTTC. The V gene is TRBV10-3, the J gene TRBJ2-1; D is perhaps TRBD2 (6 bases). CDR3 length: 15 residues. The V and J ends lost 2 bases and 2 bases respectively, with 10 bases between them. CDR1 ENHRY and CDR2 SYGVKD come from the germline V gene.

The chain has TRBV7-9 and TRBJ1-5; tentative D call: TRBD1 (6 bases). CDR3 size: 14 residues. Trimming removed 2 bases at V and 5 bases at J, with 10 bases between. Germline values: CDR1 SEHNR, CDR2 FQNEAQ (reference sequence). The CDR3 DNA reads as TGTGCCAGCAGCTTAAGATCAGGGGATCAGCCCCAGCATTTT. Translated: CASSLRSGDQPQHF.

The genes are TRBV5-1 and TRBJ2-7; 9 bases are a match to TRBD1. The CDR3 is 17 residues long. V dropped 0 bases and J dropped 2; count of bases not matched to a gene: 9. Germline CDR1 is SGHRS and CDR2 is YFSETQ. In nucleotides, the CDR3 is TGCGCCAGCAGCTTGGATGCCCTAGGGACAGGGACCTACGAGCAGTACTTC. The encoded protein is CASSLDALGTGTYEQYF.